What follows are 4 T cell receptor beta chains derived from one specimen sequenced in a study of cytomegalovirus exposure and HLA in healthy donors. It was with 60 Vbeta and 13 Jbeta primers that the PCR ran. The protocol was immunoSEQ multiplex PCR, while the TCRdb copy is restricted to in-frame clones and leaves out a portion. Altogether about 140,000 clones are present, 73% being singletons, with the ten largest covering over 1%. Sequencing used PBMCs. These receptors were obtained from a woman aged 35 to 49 in good health and CMV-seronegative.

The chain uses TRBV28 and TRBJ1-1, with D possibly TRBD1 on 6 matching bases. CDR1 and CDR2 (germline): MDHEN, SYDVKM. V lost 6 bases and J lost 5, with 19 bases in between. This CDR3 has 15 residues. CDR3 nucleotides: TGTGCCAGCAGCATTGAACAGGGCCAGGGTACTGAAGCTTTCTTT. Translation gives CASSIEQGQGTEAFF.

In its sample, this clone was seen a few times. The J gene is TRBJ1-2, the V gene TRBV29-1; TRBD1 might be the D (5 bases). The CDR3 length is 12 residues. CDR1 is SQVTM, CDR2 ANQGSEA, per germline. The V end lost 3 bases, the J end lost 4 bases, and 9 bases lay between the germline ends. Here the CDR3 reads CSVEAGGYGYTF. CDR3 nucleotides: TGCAGCGTTGAGGCGGGGGGCTATGGCTACACCTTC.

This sequence joins TRBV2 and TRBJ1-1; D not certain. The germline gives CDR1 SNHLY, CDR2 FYNNEI. The CDR3 consists of 13 residues. The V gene lost 4 bases and the J gene lost 1 base, with 7 bases spanning the gap. The CDR3 loop is CASSGDRNTEAFF. For the CDR3, the DNA is TGTGCCAGCAGTGGAGATAGGAACACTGAAGCTTTCTTT.

The rearrangement uses TRBV6-1 and TRBJ2-7, with 8 bases aligning to TRBD1. This CDR3 contains 15 residues. Germline CDR1 reads MNHNS; CDR2 reads SASEGT. V lost 6 bases to trimming and J lost 3 bases; unmatched junction nucleotides: 10. Written as DNA, the CDR3 is TGTGCCAGCAGCTACGACAGGGGAAGTTTCTACGAGCAGTACTTC. Translated, it gives CASSYDRGSFYEQYF.